Presented here are 9 T cell receptor beta chains from one specimen sequenced in a study of T cell repertoires in cytomegalovirus infection. TCRdb redid the calling of the reads with MiXCR, one entry per CDR3 protein. The data show 450,000 to 600,000 distinct CDR3 sequences, 42% seen once. These receptors lack a known antigen. The sequences come from cultured PBMCs, collected from culture after CMV antigen stimulation. Source of these receptors: a human donor in good health (CMV status not recorded). Some clones in this sample may be carry-over from other donors' samples.

This clonotype has only a few counts. This chain connects TRBV7-2 to TRBJ1-6, with 7 bases identical to TRBD1. J lost 9 bases, V lost 0 bases, and 8 bases had no gene match. The CDR3 spans 16 residues. CDR1 is SGHTA and CDR2 is FQGNSA in the germline V gene. The CDR3 sequence is CASSLAGTAGGSPLHF. The CDR3 nucleotides are TGTGCCAGCAGCTTAGCAGGGACAGCCGGCGGTTCACCCCTCCACTTT.

This chain links TRBV12-3 or TRBV12-4 with TRBJ2-2, with D possibly matching TRBD2 (5 bases). The CDR3 is 14 amino acids. V was pared by 3 bases and J by 6 bases, with 11 bases between. Written as DNA, the CDR3 is TGTGCCAGCAGTTTTATCGGGGTCGCCGGGGAGCTGTTTTTT. Amino acids: CASSFIGVAGELFF.

This clonotype appeared once. A read error may produce the germline difference seen at one junction end. The J gene is TRBJ2-5, the V gene TRBV7-6, with TRBD1 identical over 7 bases. Germline values: CDR1 SGHVS, CDR2 FNYEAQ. The CDR3 extends over 15 amino acids. The CDR3 loop is CANSLAGAGGETQYF. CDR3 coding DNA: TGTGCCAACAGCTTAGCTGGAGCAGGGGGAGAGACCCAGTACTTC.

This clonotype showed up just a few times. The chain is built from TRBV19 and TRBJ1-5; no clear D. The CDR3 runs to 13 residues. V lost 8 bases to trimming and J lost 4 bases, with 12 bases between them. Looked up from germline, CDR1 is LNHDA and CDR2 is SQIVND (reference sequence). DNA of the CDR3: TGTGCCAGTGGGGAGGGCATTAATCAGCCCCAGCATTTT. It is translated as CASGEGINQPQHF.

This clonotype was counted only a few times. The V and J genes are TRBV12-3 or TRBV12-4 and TRBJ1-1; TRBD1 might be the D (5 bases). The CDR3 has 14 amino acids. V was trimmed by 3 bases and J by 0 bases, leaving 8 bases between them. The CDR3 coding sequence is TGTGCCAGCAGTTTGGCAGGGCTGAACACTGAAGCTTTCTTT. Translating gives CASSLAGLNTEAFF.

This clonotype came up a few times. The DNA for the CDR3 is TGCGCCAGCAGTGGTGGGGCCACAGGGAAAGCTGAGACCCAGTACTTC. This codes for CASSGGATGKAETQYF. The rearrangement uses TRBV10-2 and TRBJ2-5; a weak D match, TRBD1 (6 bases). This CDR3 comprises 16 residues. Germline V gene data show CDR1 as WSHSY and CDR2 as SAAADI. Trimming took 4 bases from V and 5 from J, leaving 20 bases between them.

The table lists this clonotype with a few counts. The rearrangement uses TRBV4-1 and TRBJ2-3; TRBD2 agrees at 9 bases. Looked up from germline, CDR1 is MGHRA and CDR2 is YSYEKL. Trimming took 8 bases from V and 7 from J; bases not matched to a gene: 10. This CDR3 contains 14 residues. The CDR3 sequence: CASGRAGGPYTQYF. CDR3 in DNA: TGCGCCAGCGGAAGAGCGGGGGGCCCCTATACGCAGTATTTT.

This clonotype was recorded only once. This chain links TRBV7-8 with TRBJ2-3; the match to TRBD2 covers 9 bases. The CDR3 has 18 amino acids. The junction had 11 bases not matched to a gene; V was cut back by 2 bases and J by 2 bases. Germline CDR1 and CDR2: SGHVS and FQNEAQ. This CDR3 reads CASSLSQTTSGSTDTQYF. In DNA, the CDR3 is TGTGCCAGCAGCTTATCCCAAACTACTAGCGGGTCCACAGATACGCAGTATTTT.

The CDR3 is CASSGSPDTQYF. The DNA of the CDR3 is TGTGCCAGTAGCGGGAGCCCAGATACGCAGTATTTT. This rearrangement joins TRBV19 to TRBJ2-3; maybe TRBD2 (6 bases). The CDR3 runs to 12 residues. Trimming cost V 6 bases and J 4 bases, with 8 bases left between them. Germline loops: CDR1 LNHDA, CDR2 SQIVND (reference sequence).